Included here is one T cell receptor beta chain sequence, with context. What antigen it recognizes has not been identified. It has no much larger one-base neighbor in the sample; base qualities were not kept. In the germline V gene (reference sequence), CDR1 corresponds to MNHNY and CDR2 to SVGAGI. V loses 0 bases of germline sequence and J loses 7 bases, and the interval between the two ends is 13 bases. The cysteine opens and the phenylalanine closes a CDR3 of 15 amino acids. Only CDR3 DNA remains: 45 bases, in frame from the first base. The sample originates from a study of blood T cell repertoires in COVID-19 (dated by TCRdb to the early 2020s). With regard to the full study: Collaborator samples came from the United States, Italy and Spain and covered acute and convalescent phases of COVID-19. The material from the prospective study consisted of cDNA or gDNA derived from T cells, B-cell-depleted T cells, or PBMCs. The dataset comprised deeply sampled blood TCRbeta repertoires from subjects exposed to, actively infected with, or recovered from COVID-19. A freely available public database, intended as a resource for researchers studying the immune response to SARS-CoV-2, is where the repertoires were released. The samples were drawn from the first 160 participants of the ongoing ImmuneRACE study and from 950 to 1,500 subjects provided by 6 global collaborators. Nearly every sample came with metadata listing a de-identified subject ID, COVID-19 status, age in years and sex. Where available, HLA class I and class II types were obtained from metadata supplied by the sample provider rather than from assay-based typing.

General conclusions and limits of the study: How much clinical and demographic metadata was included differed by source and by participant, and the metadata was provided uncurated.

The immunoSEQ Assay, a bias-controlled multiplex PCR, was used to amplify TCRbeta CDR3 regions from genomic DNA. In the original analysis: The number of nucleated cells in each sample was estimated from the amplification of reference gene primers within the assay. To quantify the absolute abundance of each unique TCRbeta CDR3 rearrangement, sequence reads were collapsed and filtered. For each sample, productive Simpson clonality was calculated as the square root of Simpson's diversity index across productive rearrangements. TCRdb mirrors the immuneACCESS table, restricted to in-frame sequences. Some clones are absent from its copies; in checked studies, under half trace to an unresolved V gene, and the reason for the others is unknown. From that table come the V and J calls and clone size; the DNA was used to work out D and trimming. This sample comprises under 200,000 clones, 65% to 85% of them detected only once. The ten largest account for about 3.3% of the sample.

Enrolling through a virtual design, the prospective study's participants ranged in age from about 18 to 89 years and lived across 24 United States geographic areas. Cohort assignment in the prospective study relied on participant-reported clinical history from a screening survey and a study questionnaire. Exposed participants had been in contact, within 2 weeks of entering the study, with a person who had a PCR-confirmed or clinician-diagnosed case of COVID-19. Each participant in the prospective study had whole blood, serum and a nasopharyngeal or oropharyngeal swab collected by mobile phlebotomists. Participants in the prospective study had the option to provide additional blood draws and questionnaires over a roughly 2-month period. Prospective study blood samples were shipped either frozen or at room temperature before DNA extraction.

This clonotype was sampled from a woman aged 25 to 39 who had been exposed to COVID-19. Sequencing was performed on PBMCs or T cells enriched from blood (not recorded which). The chain employs TRBV6-6 and TRBJ1-5, with no D gene named confidently. The CDR3 protein sequence reads: CASSYSTGSWQPQHF. DNA sequence: TGTGCCAGCAGTTACTCGACGGGTTCGTGGCAGCCCCAGCATTTT.